This TCR beta chain stems from a study of blood T cell repertoires in COVID-19. Turning to the study itself: Sites in the United States, Italy and Spain provided acute and convalescent COVID-19 samples.

This CDR3 is 12 amino acids long. V gave up 5 bases and J gave up 8 bases, with 10 bases separating them. CDR1 and CDR2 (germline): LGHDT, YNNKEL (reference sequence). Here immunoSEQ multiplex PCR was the method, and the copy in TCRdb shows in-frame clones only, minus some. This sample has approximately 280,000 clones; roughly 85% occur once, and the top ten carry roughly 5.3%. The sequence came from a man aged 50-60 years with active or convalescent COVID-19. The sequencing input was peripheral blood. The chain recombines TRBV3-1 (or the pseudogene TRBV3-2) with TRBJ1-3; D gene ambiguous. The CDR3 sequence: CASSSTRYTIYF. The CDR3 DNA sequence: TGTGCCAGCAGCTCCACCAGGTACACCATATATTTT.